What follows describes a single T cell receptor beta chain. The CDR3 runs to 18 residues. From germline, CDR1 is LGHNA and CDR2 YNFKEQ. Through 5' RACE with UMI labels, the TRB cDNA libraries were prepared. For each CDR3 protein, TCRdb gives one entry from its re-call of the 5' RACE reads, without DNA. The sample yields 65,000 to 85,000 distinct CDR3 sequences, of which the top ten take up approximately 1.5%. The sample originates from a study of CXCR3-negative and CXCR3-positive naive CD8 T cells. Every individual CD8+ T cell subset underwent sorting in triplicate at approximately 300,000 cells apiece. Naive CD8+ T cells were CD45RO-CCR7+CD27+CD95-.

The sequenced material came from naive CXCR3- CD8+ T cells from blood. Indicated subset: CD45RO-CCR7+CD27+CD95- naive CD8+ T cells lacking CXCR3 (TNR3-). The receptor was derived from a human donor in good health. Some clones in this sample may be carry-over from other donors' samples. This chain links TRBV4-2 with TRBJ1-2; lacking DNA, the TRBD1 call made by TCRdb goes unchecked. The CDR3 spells CASSQDLYSSGLNDGYTF.